This T cell receptor beta chain emerged from a study of cytomegalovirus exposure and HLA in healthy donors. Repertoires were generated with immunoSEQ multiplex PCR, while TCRdb's copy carries only in-frame clones and drops some. This table has about 63,000 clones, 89% appearing once. Whole-study findings and limits: TCR beta chains numbering 150 to 200 were designated cytomegalovirus-associated.

This clone showed up just once. Its specificity is not known. Trimming took 4 bases from V and 7 from J; bases not matched to a gene: 6. The length of the CDR3 is 16 residues. Looked up from germline, CDR1 is SNHLY and CDR2 is FYNNEI. This chain links TRBV2 with TRBJ2-1; 14 nucleotides line up with TRBD2. The clonotype originates from a woman under 30 in good health and CMV-seronegative. Sample: PBMCs. CDR3 DNA sequence: TGTGCCAGCAGTGGACGGACTAGCGGGAGGACAAATGAGCAGTTCTTC. It yields the protein CASSGRTSGRTNEQFF.